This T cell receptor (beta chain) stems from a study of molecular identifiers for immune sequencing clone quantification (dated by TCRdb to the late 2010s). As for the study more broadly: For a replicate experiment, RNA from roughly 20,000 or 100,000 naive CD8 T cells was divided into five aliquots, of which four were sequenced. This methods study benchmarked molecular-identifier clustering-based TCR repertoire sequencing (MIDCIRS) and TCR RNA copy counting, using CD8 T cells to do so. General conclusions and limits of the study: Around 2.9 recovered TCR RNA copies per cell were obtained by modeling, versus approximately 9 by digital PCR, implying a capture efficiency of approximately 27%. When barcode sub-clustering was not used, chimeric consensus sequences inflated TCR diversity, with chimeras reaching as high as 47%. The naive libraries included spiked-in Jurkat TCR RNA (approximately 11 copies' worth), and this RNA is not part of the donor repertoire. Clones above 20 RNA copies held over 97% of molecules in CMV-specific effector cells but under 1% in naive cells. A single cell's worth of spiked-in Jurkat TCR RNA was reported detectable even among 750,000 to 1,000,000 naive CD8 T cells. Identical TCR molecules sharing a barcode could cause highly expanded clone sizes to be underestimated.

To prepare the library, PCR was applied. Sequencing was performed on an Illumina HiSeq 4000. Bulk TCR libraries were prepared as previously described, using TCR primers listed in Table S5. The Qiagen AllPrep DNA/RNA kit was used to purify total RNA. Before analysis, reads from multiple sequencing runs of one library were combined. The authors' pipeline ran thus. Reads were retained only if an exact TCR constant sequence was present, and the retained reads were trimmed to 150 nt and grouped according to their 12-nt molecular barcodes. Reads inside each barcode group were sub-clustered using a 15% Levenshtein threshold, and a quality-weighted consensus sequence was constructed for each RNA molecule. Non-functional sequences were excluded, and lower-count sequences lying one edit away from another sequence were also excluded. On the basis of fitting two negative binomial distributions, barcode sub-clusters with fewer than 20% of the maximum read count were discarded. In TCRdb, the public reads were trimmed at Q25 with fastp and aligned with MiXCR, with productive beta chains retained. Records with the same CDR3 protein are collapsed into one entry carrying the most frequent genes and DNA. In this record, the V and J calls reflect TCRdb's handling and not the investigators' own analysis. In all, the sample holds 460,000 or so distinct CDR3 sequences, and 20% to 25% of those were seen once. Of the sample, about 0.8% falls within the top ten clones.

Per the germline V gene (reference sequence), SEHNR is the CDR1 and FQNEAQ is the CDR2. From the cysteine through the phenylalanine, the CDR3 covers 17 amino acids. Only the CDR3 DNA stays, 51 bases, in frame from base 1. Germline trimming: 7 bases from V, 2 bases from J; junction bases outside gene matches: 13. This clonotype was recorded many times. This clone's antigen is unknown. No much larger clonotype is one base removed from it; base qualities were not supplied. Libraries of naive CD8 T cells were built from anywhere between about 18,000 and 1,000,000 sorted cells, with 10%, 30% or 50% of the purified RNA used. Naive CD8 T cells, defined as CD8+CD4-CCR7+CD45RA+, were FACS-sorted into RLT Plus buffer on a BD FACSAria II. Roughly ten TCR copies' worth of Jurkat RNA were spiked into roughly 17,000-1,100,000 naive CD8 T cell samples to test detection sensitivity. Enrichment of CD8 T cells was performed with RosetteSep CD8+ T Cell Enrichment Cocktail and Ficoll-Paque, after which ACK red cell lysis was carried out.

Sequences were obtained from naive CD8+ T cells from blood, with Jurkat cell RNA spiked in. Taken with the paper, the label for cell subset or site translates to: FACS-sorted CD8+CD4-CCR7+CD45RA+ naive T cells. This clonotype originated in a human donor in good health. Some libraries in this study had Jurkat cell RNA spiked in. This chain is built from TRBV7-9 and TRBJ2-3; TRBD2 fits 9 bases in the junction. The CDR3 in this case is CASTHLTSGWITDTQYF. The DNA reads TGTGCCAGCACCCATTTAACTAGCGGGTGGATCACAGATACGCAGTATTTT.